This T cell receptor beta chain comes out of a study of CD8+CD57+ T cells in acquired aplastic anemia. Points from the study as a whole: Approximately 29 was the count of CD8+ CDR3 sequences that patients shared with controls. Controls and patients did not differ significantly in CD8+ Simpson's diversity.

In regard to this clonotype: Its antigen remains unidentified.

The CDR3 length is 12 residues. The V gene's germline CDR1 is SGHAT and CDR2 FQDESV (reference sequence). Trimming pared 11 bases from V and 2 bases from J, leaving 12 bases between. Profiles of TCR beta VDJ and CDR3 were generated from a genomic DNA template. Via MiXCR, TCRdb re-called the reads, giving one row per CDR3 protein. The data hold under 350,000 distinct CDR3 sequences, with approximately 57% observed a single time. This TCR was sampled from a human donor with severe aplastic anemia or a healthy control (not recorded which). This chain joins TRBV11-1 and TRBJ1-2, with no clear D. The specimen was sorted CD4+, CD8+, or CD8+CD57+ T cells (not recorded which) from PBMCs. CDR3: CAYGEGNYGYTF. Written as DNA, the CDR3 is TGTGCCTACGGGGAGGGAAACTATGGCTACACCTTC. The full variable domain, with the rest looked up from reference TRBV11-1 and TRBJ1-2, is EAEVAQSPRYKITEKSQAVAFWCDPISGHATLYWYRQILGQGPELLVQFQDESVVDDSQLPKDRFSAERLKGVDSTLKIQPAELGDSAMYLCAYGEGNYGYTFGSGTRLTVV.